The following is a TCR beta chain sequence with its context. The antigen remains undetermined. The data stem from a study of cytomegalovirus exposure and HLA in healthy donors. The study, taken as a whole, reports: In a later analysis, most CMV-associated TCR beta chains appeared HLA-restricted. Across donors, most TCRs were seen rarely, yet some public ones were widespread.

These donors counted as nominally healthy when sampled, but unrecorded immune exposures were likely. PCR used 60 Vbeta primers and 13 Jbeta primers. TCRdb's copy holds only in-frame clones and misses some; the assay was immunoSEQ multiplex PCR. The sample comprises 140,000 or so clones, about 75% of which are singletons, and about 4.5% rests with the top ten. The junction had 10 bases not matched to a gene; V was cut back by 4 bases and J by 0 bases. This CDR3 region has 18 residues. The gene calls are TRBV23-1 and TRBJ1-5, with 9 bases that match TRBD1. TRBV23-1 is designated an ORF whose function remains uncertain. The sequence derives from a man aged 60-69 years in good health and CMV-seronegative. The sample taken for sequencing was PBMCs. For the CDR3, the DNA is TGCGCCAGCAGTCCGCGGGACAGGGATATCTATAGCAATCAGCCCCAGCATTTT. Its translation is CASSPRDRDIYSNQPQHF.